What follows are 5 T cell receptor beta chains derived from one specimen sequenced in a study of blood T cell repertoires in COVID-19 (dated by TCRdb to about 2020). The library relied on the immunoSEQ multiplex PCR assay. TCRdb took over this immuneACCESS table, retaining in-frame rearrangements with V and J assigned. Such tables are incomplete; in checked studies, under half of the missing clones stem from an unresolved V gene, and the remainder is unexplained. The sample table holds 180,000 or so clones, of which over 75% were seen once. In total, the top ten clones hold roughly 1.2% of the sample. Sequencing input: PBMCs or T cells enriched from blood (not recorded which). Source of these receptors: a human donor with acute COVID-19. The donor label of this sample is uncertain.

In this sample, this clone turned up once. The CDR3, as DNA: TGTGCCAGCAGCCCCGGGGACTCCAATCAGCCCCAGCATTTT. Translating gives CASSPGDSNQPQHF. V usage is TRBV9 and J usage is TRBJ1-5; D may be TRBD1 (5 bases). CDR3 length equals 14 residues. CDR1 SGDLS and CDR2 YYNGEE come from the germline V gene. Trimming pared 4 bases from V and 3 bases from J, leaving 11 bases between.

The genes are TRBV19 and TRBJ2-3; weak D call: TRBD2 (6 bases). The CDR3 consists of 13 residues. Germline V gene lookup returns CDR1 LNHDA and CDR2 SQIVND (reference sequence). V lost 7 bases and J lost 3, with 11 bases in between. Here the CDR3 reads CASTFGGTDTQYF. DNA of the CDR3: TGTGCCAGTACATTTGGGGGGACAGATACGCAGTATTTT.

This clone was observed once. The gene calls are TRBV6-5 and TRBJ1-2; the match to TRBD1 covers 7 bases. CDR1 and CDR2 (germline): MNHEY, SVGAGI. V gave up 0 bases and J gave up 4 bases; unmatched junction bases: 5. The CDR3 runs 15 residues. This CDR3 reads CASSYSGGKGYGYTF. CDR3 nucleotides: TGTGCCAGCAGTTACTCAGGGGGCAAGGGCTATGGCTACACCTTC.

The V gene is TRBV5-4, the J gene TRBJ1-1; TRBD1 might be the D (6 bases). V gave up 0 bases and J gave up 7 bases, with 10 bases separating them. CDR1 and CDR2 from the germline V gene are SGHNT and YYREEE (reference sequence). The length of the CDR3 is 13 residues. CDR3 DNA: TGTGCCAGCAGCTTGGAGGGGGAAGGTGAAGCTTTCTTT. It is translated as CASSLEGEGEAFF.

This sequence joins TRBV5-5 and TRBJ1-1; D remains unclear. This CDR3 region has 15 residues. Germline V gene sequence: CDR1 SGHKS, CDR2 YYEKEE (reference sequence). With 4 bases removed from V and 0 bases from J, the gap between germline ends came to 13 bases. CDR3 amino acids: CASSPGGLMNTEAFF. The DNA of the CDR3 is TGTGCCAGCAGCCCGGGAGGACTGATGAACACTGAAGCTTTCTTT. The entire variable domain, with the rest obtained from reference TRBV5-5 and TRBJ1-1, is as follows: DAGVTQSPTHLIKTRGQQVTLRCSPISGHKSVSWYQQVLGQGPQFIFQYYEKEERGRGNFPDRFSARQFPNYSSELNVNALLLGDSALYLCASSPGGLMNTEAFFGQGTRLTVV.